What follows describes a single T cell receptor beta chain. The antigen remains undetermined. This specimen belongs to a study of beta chain features in type 1 diabetes. Study-wide context: Cell yields, gender and age were similar in healthy donors and patients. Whole-study findings and limits: Type 1 diabetes patients had VDJ junctions that carried fewer insertions and more deletions. PCR might favor shorter templates, but any such skew would affect patients and controls equally.

The study reverse transcribed the entire isolated RNA, so it sequenced expressed TCRB transcripts. Roughly 3.6 million reads on average were seen across naive, central memory and regulatory T cell samples. Only in-frame clones appear in the TCRdb table, and some are missing; sequencing was by immunoSEQ multiplex PCR. This sample has fewer than 350,000 clones; approximately 8% occur once, and the top ten carry approximately 1%. Looked up from germline, CDR1 is MNHNS and CDR2 is SASEGT. V gave up 8 bases and J gave up 0 bases, with 17 bases separating them. This CDR3 contains 15 residues. The sequence came from a woman between 18 and 29 years old in good health. Sequencing was done on a sample of central memory CD4+ T cells from blood. This chain uses TRBV6-1 with TRBJ2-7, with D possibly TRBD1 on 6 matching bases. CDR3 loop: CASWSGTPSSYEQYF. CDR3 bases: TGTGCCAGCTGGTCCGGGACACCGAGCTCCTACGAGCAGTACTTC.